The 25 T cell receptor beta chains reported below all come from one sample, sequenced in a study of shared clonotypes between healthy human individuals. The protocol was immunoSEQ multiplex PCR, while the TCRdb copy is restricted to in-frame clones and leaves out a portion. The table includes under 600,000 clones, about 96% detected once. The source material was naive CD4+ T cells sorted from blood. The subset is: CD45RA+ positively selected. These receptors all stem from a woman aged 25 to 39 in good health.

The gene calls are TRBV25-1 and TRBJ2-3, with D unclear. Germline CDR1 MGHDK, CDR2 SYGVNS. Trimming took off 5 bases at V and 0 bases at J, with 6 bases between the two ends. CDR3 length: 13 residues. The CDR3 loop is CASSSSSTDTQYF. For the CDR3, the DNA is TGTGCCAGCAGTTCCAGTAGCACAGATACGCAGTATTTT.

V usage is TRBV28 and J usage is TRBJ2-5; D is ambiguous. Germline CDR1 MDHEN, CDR2 SYDVKM. CDR3 length: 11 amino acids. Trimming left V 11 bases short and J 1 base short, with 8 bases between. The CDR3 sequence: CAAVGQETQYF. CDR3 nucleotides: TGTGCCGCGGTGGGCCAAGAGACCCAGTACTTC.

The V call is TRBV19, the J call TRBJ1-1, with D possibly being TRBD1 (6 bases). V lost 3 bases to trimming and J lost 3 bases, with 11 bases between them. CDR3 length: 14 amino acids. Germline CDR1 is LNHDA and CDR2 is SQIVND (reference sequence). Here the CDR3 reads CASSIGRGHTEAFF. CDR3 sequence (DNA): TGTGCCAGTAGTATCGGCAGGGGCCACACTGAAGCTTTCTTT. The full variable domain, completed using reference TRBV19 and TRBJ1-1, is DGGITQSPKYLFRKEGQNVTLSCEQNLNHDAMYWYRQDPGQGLRLIYYSQIVNDFQKGDIAEGYSVSREKKESFPLTVTSAQKNPTAFYLCASSIGRGHTEAFFGQGTRLTVV.

This clone was recorded only once. This chain's CDR3 is CASSDGTANSPLHF. CDR3 nucleotide sequence: TGTGCCAGCAGCGATGGGACAGCCAATTCACCCCTCCACTTT. V usage is TRBV7-9 and J usage is TRBJ1-6, with 7 bases fitting TRBD1. Per germline, CDR1 SEHNR and CDR2 FQNEAQ (reference sequence). CDR3 size: 14 residues. V dropped 5 bases and J dropped 7; count of bases not matched to a gene: 5.

In regard to this clone: At one of its ends the junction is not consistent with the germline gene, which may arise from a read error. CDR3 in amino acids: CSVEGKSGDTEAFF. The CDR3 coding sequence is TGCAGCGTCGAAGGAAAATCAGGGGACACTGAAGCTTTCTTT. V usage is TRBV29-1 and J usage is TRBJ1-1; the D gene is possibly TRBD1 (6 bases). The CDR3 totals 14 residues. Germline assignment: CDR1 SQVTM and CDR2 ANQGSEA.

This chain joins TRBV9 and TRBJ2-1; D gene unclear. Trimming shortened V by 2 bases and J by 5 bases, and 11 bases separated the two germline ends. Germline lookup yields CDR1 SGDLS and CDR2 YYNGEE. This CDR3 region has 14 residues. The CDR3: CASSVTALDNEQFF. The CDR3 coding sequence is TGTGCCAGCAGCGTGACGGCCCTGGACAATGAGCAGTTCTTC. The complete variable domain, with remaining parts taken from reference TRBV9 and TRBJ2-1, reads DSGVTQTPKHLITATGQRVTLRCSPRSGDLSVYWYQQSLDQGLQFLIQYYNGEERAKGNILERFSAQQFPDLHSELNLSSLELGDSALYFCASSVTALDNEQFFGPGTRLTVL.

The chain joins TRBV11-2 to TRBJ2-7, with TRBD2 matching 9 bases. The ends lost 2 bases at V and 3 bases at J; junction bases unmatched: 8. There are 16 residues in the CDR3. CDR1 is SGHAT, CDR2 FQNNGV, per germline. The CDR3 nucleotides read TGTGCCAGCAGCTTAATTTCTGGCGGGAGGGGCTACGAGCAGTACTTC. Translated: CASSLISGGRGYEQYF. The complete variable domain, with remaining parts taken from reference TRBV11-2 and TRBJ2-7, reads EAGVAQSPRYKIIEKRQSVAFWCNPISGHATLYWYQQILGQGPKLLIQFQNNGVVDDSQLPKDRFSAERLKGVDSTLKIQPAKLEDSAVYLCASSLISGGRGYEQYFGPGTRLTVT.

The J gene is TRBJ1-6, the V gene TRBV30; D unresolved. V was trimmed by 5 bases and J by 1 base, leaving 18 bases between them. There are 17 residues in the CDR3. Germline lookup yields CDR1 GTSNPN and CDR2 SVGIG (reference sequence). CDR3 sequence: CAWSPTAGSSYNSPLHF. The CDR3 region has the DNA TGTGCCTGGTCCCCAACGGCGGGGAGTTCCTATAATTCACCCCTCCACTTT.

This chain connects TRBV28 to TRBJ2-7, with 11 bases aligning to TRBD2. Germline trimming cut 5 bases from V and 3 bases from J; bases unmatched to any gene: 12. Germline V gene lookup returns CDR1 MDHEN and CDR2 SYDVKM. This CDR3 contains 17 residues. CDR3 region: CASSQVSGRAFGYEQYF. The CDR3 DNA reads TGTGCCAGCAGTCAGGTTAGCGGGAGGGCTTTCGGCTACGAGCAGTACTTC.

The chain recombines TRBV28 with TRBJ1-5; D gene ambiguous. V was cut by 6 bases and J by 0 bases, with 12 bases left in between. Per germline, CDR1 MDHEN and CDR2 SYDVKM. This CDR3 has 15 residues. The CDR3 nucleotides read TGTGCCAGCAGGGACCTCTTTAATAGCAATCAGCCCCAGCATTTT. Encoded protein: CASRDLFNSNQPQHF.

The chain has TRBV28 and TRBJ1-5; 9 bases fit TRBD1. The germline gives CDR1 MDHEN, CDR2 SYDVKM. This CDR3 has 17 residues. Trimming removed 2 bases from V and 0 bases from J; junction bases left unmatched: 5. This chain's CDR3 is CASSLDRGFYSNQPQHF. The DNA of the CDR3 is TGTGCCAGCAGTTTAGACAGGGGGTTTTATAGCAATCAGCCCCAGCATTTT.

The V gene is TRBV28, the J gene TRBJ2-7, with 10 bases lining up with TRBD1. From germline, CDR1 is MDHEN and CDR2 SYDVKM. The V and J ends lost 2 bases and 5 bases, in that order; junction bases with no gene match: 6. This CDR3 has 15 residues. The CDR3 region has the DNA TGTGCCAGCAGTTTAAATCGGGACAGGGGCCACGAGCAGTACTTC. It translates to CASSLNRDRGHEQYF.

This chain uses TRBV7-3 with TRBJ2-1; 8 bases match TRBD1. The germline V gene encodes CDR1 SGHTA and CDR2 FQGTGA. The CDR3 covers 14 residues. V lost 5 bases to trimming and J lost 7 bases; unmatched junction nucleotides: 7. The CDR3 DNA is TGTGCCAGCAGCCCCGGACAGGGAGGAAATGAGCAGTTCTTC. Amino acids: CASSPGQGGNEQFF.

The V and J genes are TRBV6-1 and TRBJ1-5; unclear D gene. Germline V CDR1 and CDR2: MNHNS, SASEGT. Trimming stripped 3 bases from V and 6 bases from J, with 6 bases between. The CDR3 is made up of 12 amino acids. CDR3 protein: CASSDLFQPQHF. DNA for the CDR3: TGTGCCAGCAGTGATCTATTTCAGCCCCAGCATTTT.

The chain joins TRBV11-2 to TRBJ1-2; perhaps TRBD1 as D (5 bases). Germline lookup yields CDR1 SGHAT and CDR2 FQNNGV. The CDR3 covers 12 residues. Trimming took 8 bases from V and 7 from J, leaving 14 bases between them. The CDR3 region is CASAPGPRGYTF. The CDR3 nucleotides read TGTGCCAGCGCGCCAGGGCCGCGTGGCTACACCTTC.

This clone has just a few counts. The V gene is TRBV5-1, the J gene TRBJ2-2, with D unclear. The CDR3 spans 13 residues. V lost 5 bases, J lost 4 bases, and 9 bases lay in between. Looked up from germline, CDR1 is SGHRS and CDR2 is YFSETQ. The CDR3 spells CASSFDSTGELFF. The CDR3 DNA is TGCGCCAGCAGTTTCGACTCCACCGGGGAGCTGTTTTTT.

The CDR3 region is CASSLIGDIEAFF. In DNA, the CDR3 is TGTGCCAGCAGCTTGATAGGGGATATCGAAGCTTTCTTT. V is TRBV4-2 and J is TRBJ1-1, with D possibly matching TRBD1 (5 bases). This CDR3 region has 13 residues. V lost 5 bases and J 8 bases, leaving 15 bases between the germline ends. Germline CDR1 reads LGHNA; CDR2 reads YNFKEQ.

The rearrangement uses TRBV27 and TRBJ1-4, with a possible D match to TRBD1 (6 bases). The germline V gene encodes CDR1 MNHEY and CDR2 SMNVEV (reference sequence). The CDR3 covers 12 residues. V lost 8 bases, J lost 8 bases, and 12 bases lay in between. CDR3: CASPQGREKLFF. The DNA of the CDR3 is TGTGCCAGCCCCCAGGGGAGGGAAAAACTGTTTTTT.

The CDR3 nucleotides read TGTGCCAGCAGTGTAACGGGAAATTCACCCCTCCACTTT. Protein product: CASSVTGNSPLHF. The chain employs TRBV2 and TRBJ1-6; the D is unclear. V was trimmed by 4 bases and J by 7 bases, leaving 8 bases between them. Germline V gene lookup returns CDR1 SNHLY and CDR2 FYNNEI. The CDR3 length is 13 residues.

The rearrangement uses TRBV11-2 and TRBJ2-7; 10 bases are shared with TRBD2. The CDR3 consists of 17 residues. CDR1 is SGHAT and CDR2 is FQNNGV in the germline V gene. V shed 5 bases, J shed 0 bases, and the junction held 10 bases outside the gene matches. DNA for the CDR3: TGTGCCAGCAGCCGACTAGCGGGCCGAAGGAGCTCCTACGAGCAGTACTTC. Amino acid sequence: CASSRLAGRRSSYEQYF. Filled out from reference TRBV11-2 and TRBJ2-7, the complete variable domain reads EAGVAQSPRYKIIEKRQSVAFWCNPISGHATLYWYQQILGQGPKLLIQFQNNGVVDDSQLPKDRFSAERLKGVDSTLKIQPAKLEDSAVYLCASSRLAGRRSSYEQYFGPGTRLTVT.

V usage is TRBV5-6 and J usage is TRBJ2-7, with D possibly matching TRBD1 (6 bases). The V gene lost 3 bases and the J gene lost 0 bases, with 16 bases spanning the gap. The CDR3 consists of 16 residues. Looked up from germline, CDR1 is SGHDT and CDR2 is YYEEEE. The CDR3 DNA sequence: TGTGCCAGCAGCTACCAACACCGGGACAACTCCTACGAGCAGTACTTC. Protein sequence: CASSYQHRDNSYEQYF.

The chain couples TRBV5-1 to TRBJ2-5; 8 nucleotides match TRBD2. Germline trimming cut 3 bases from V and 4 bases from J; bases unmatched to any gene: 17. The CDR3 runs to 18 residues. CDR1 is SGHRS and CDR2 is YFSETQ in the germline V gene. CDR3 bases: TGCGCCAGCAGCTCCTTTGGGACTAGAGAACCGAGGGGAGAGACCCAGTACTTC. It is translated as CASSSFGTREPRGETQYF.

The chain joins TRBV6-1 to TRBJ1-6, with D hard to call. Germline V CDR1 and CDR2: MNHNS, SASEGT. The CDR3 sequence is 12 residues long. V lost 2 bases to trimming and J lost 13 bases, with 9 bases between them. The CDR3: CASSEYIGPLHF. In DNA form, the CDR3 reads TGTGCCAGCAGTGAATACATCGGGCCCCTCCACTTT.

The chain links TRBV13 to TRBJ1-1; D ambiguous. Germline lookup yields CDR1 PRHDT and CDR2 FYEKMQ (reference sequence). The V end lost 1 base, the J end lost 5 bases, and 14 bases lay between the germline ends. The CDR3 is 15 amino acids. The CDR3: CASSLDEGGGTEAFF. The CDR3 DNA follows: TGTGCCAGCAGCTTAGATGAGGGAGGAGGTACTGAAGCTTTCTTT.

The V gene is TRBV19, the J gene TRBJ2-1; TRBD1 is a possible D gene (5 bases). From germline, CDR1 is LNHDA and CDR2 SQIVND (reference sequence). The CDR3 is made up of 14 amino acids. Trimming shortened V by 5 bases and J by 4 bases, and 12 bases separated the two germline ends. The CDR3 protein is CASSPQGLYNEQFF. The CDR3, as DNA: TGTGCCAGTAGTCCCCAGGGTTTATACAATGAGCAGTTCTTC.